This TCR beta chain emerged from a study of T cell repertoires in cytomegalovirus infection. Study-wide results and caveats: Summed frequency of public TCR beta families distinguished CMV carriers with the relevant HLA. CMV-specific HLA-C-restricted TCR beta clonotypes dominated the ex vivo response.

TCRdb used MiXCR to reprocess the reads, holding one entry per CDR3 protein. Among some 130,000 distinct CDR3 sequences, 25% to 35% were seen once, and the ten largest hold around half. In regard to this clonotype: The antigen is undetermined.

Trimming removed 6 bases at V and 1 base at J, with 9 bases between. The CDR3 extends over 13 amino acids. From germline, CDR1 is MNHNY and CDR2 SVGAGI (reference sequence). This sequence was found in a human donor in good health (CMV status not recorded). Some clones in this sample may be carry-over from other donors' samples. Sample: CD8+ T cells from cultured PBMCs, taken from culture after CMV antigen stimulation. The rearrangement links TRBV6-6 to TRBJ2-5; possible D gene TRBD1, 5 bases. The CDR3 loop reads CASSLTVQETQYF. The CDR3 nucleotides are TGTGCCAGCAGCCTGACAGTCCAAGAGACCCAGTACTTC.